The clone carrying this T cell receptor beta chain was recorded a few times. Its antigen is still unknown. Its ends do not fully match the called genes, so a read error is possible. RNA transcripts served as template for amplifying TCR beta CDR3 sequences. HTBI primers were employed in first-round RT-PCR, then a second-round multiplex PCR followed. Using its own MiXCR run on the multiplex PCR reads, TCRdb lists one record per CDR3 protein. The table shows some 750,000 distinct CDR3 sequences, with roughly 41% occurring only once. These data come from a study of Graves' ophthalmopathy and Graves' hyperthyroidism. The study's findings and limits: Ophthalmopathy could be told apart from stable hyperthyroidism by a 13-signature model (just under 90% sensitivity, around 79% specificity).

The germline gives CDR1 KGHDR, CDR2 SFDVKD. The CDR3 totals 15 residues. A duration under 3 months, NOSPECS ≥4, CAS ≥3 and moderate-to-severe activity characterized the donors with ophthalmopathy. Ineligible for inclusion were patients with other autoimmune diseases, uncontrolled infections, pregnancy or lactation. The sequencing sample was made of peripheral blood. The source of this sequence is an adult man with Graves' ophthalmopathy. The gene calls are TRBV24-1 and TRBJ1-5, with D perhaps TRBD1 (6 bases). This CDR3 reads CASSYLGDTDQPQHF. Written as DNA, the CDR3 is TGTGCCAGCAGTTACCTTGGGGACACGGATCAGCCCCAGCATTTT.